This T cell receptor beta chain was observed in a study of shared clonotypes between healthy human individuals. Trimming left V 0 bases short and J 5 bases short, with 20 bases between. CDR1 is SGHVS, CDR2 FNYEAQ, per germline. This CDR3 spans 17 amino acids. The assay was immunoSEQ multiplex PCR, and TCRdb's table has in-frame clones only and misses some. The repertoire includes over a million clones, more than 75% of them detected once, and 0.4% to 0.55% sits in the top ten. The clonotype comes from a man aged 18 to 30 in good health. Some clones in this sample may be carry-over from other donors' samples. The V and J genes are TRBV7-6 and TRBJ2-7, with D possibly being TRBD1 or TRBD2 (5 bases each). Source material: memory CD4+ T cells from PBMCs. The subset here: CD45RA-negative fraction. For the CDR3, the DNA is TGTGCCAGCAGCTTAGCACCGCTGTACTCGGGGCCGAACGAGCAGTACTTC. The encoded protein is CASSLAPLYSGPNEQYF.